The 8 T cell receptor beta chains listed next were all sequenced from one sample in a study of response to subunit inactivated influenza vaccine. TCRdb reprocessed the RT-PCR reads with MiXCR, giving one entry per CDR3 protein. The sample lists about 480,000 distinct CDR3 sequences, over 9.5% seen once, with roughly 12% in the top ten. Sequenced material: PBMCs from blood, taken about 6 weeks after vaccination. The source of these receptors is a man aged 45-65 years who received an inactivated influenza vaccine.

The chain links TRBV11-3 to TRBJ1-2; TRBD1 agrees at 8 bases. The CDR3 runs 21 residues. Germline values: CDR1 SGHNT, CDR2 YENEEA. V shed 4 bases and J 0 bases; nucleotides not matched to a gene: 22. The CDR3 region is CASSSLKMFDRGPLANYGYTF. The CDR3 DNA reads as TGTGCCAGCAGCTCACTCAAAATGTTTGACAGGGGACCTCTAGCTAACTATGGCTACACCTTC.

Remarks on this clonotype: One end of the junction does not line up with germline, which may come from a read error. V is TRBV7-8 and J is TRBJ2-1; 8 positions agree with TRBD2. CDR3 length: 16 amino acids. The germline CDR1 and CDR2 sequences are SGHVS and FQNEAQ. CDR3 coding DNA: TGTGGCAGCAGCTTAACGGGACTAGATCCCTACAATGAGCAGTTCTTC. Its protein product is CGSSLTGLDPYNEQFF.

The DNA for the CDR3 is TGTGCCAGCAGCTTAGGAGCCTCCGGGACGATTAGCAATCAGCCCCAGCATTTT. Translation gives CASSLGASGTISNQPQHF. V and J are TRBV11-1 and TRBJ1-5, with a possible D match to TRBD1 (5 bases). The germline V gene has CDR1 SGHAT and CDR2 FQDESV (reference sequence). V lost 1 base to trimming and J lost 0 bases, with 16 bases between them. The length of the CDR3 is 18 residues.

This clonotype came up many times. The CDR3 protein is CASSHGALLAADTQYF. CDR3 DNA sequence: TGCGCCAGCAGCCATGGGGCGTTACTAGCGGCAGATACGCAGTATTTT. The genes are TRBV4-1 and TRBJ2-3; 8 positions match TRBD2. Germline CDR1 MGHRA, CDR2 YSYEKL. The CDR3 runs 16 residues. The J segment lost 4 bases and the V segment lost 3 bases, leaving 9 bases of the junction unmatched.

In its sample, this clonotype was seen a few times. The chain combines TRBV25-1 with TRBJ2-7, with 14 bases aligning to TRBD2. The CDR3 has 13 residues. The V gene's germline CDR1 is MGHDK and CDR2 SYGVNS. V lost 4 bases and J lost 12; bases outside the gene matches: 5. CDR3 bases: TGTGCCAGCAGTGGGGGGACTAGCGGGAGTCTGTACTTC. It translates to CASSGGTSGSLYF.

This chain joins TRBV21-1 and TRBJ2-7. TRBV21-1 corresponds to a pseudogene. This CDR3 region has 12 residues. Written as DNA, the CDR3 is TGTGCCAGCAGCAAATGGACCTACGAGCAGTACTTC. Translation gives CASSKWTYEQYF.

This clonotype showed up just a few times. The V call is TRBV6-2 or TRBV6-3, the J call TRBJ1-5; D unresolved. Germline CDR1 and CDR2: MNHEY and SVGEGT. Trimming removed 0 bases from V and 3 bases from J, with 15 bases in between. The CDR3 runs to 17 residues. The CDR3 DNA reads TGTGCCAGCAGTTACTCGAATCAACAGCCTCTCAATCAGCCCCAGCATTTT. Its translation is CASSYSNQQPLNQPQHF.

This rearrangement joins TRBV29-1 to TRBJ2-5; maybe TRBD1 (6 bases). V shed 6 bases and J shed 5 bases, with 19 bases lying between them. CDR1 is SQVTM, CDR2 ANQGSEA, per germline. The CDR3 runs 14 residues. In nucleotides, the CDR3 is TGCAGCGTGAAGGGGGTCGGCTTTCCGGAGACCCAGTACTTC. It is translated as CSVKGVGFPETQYF.